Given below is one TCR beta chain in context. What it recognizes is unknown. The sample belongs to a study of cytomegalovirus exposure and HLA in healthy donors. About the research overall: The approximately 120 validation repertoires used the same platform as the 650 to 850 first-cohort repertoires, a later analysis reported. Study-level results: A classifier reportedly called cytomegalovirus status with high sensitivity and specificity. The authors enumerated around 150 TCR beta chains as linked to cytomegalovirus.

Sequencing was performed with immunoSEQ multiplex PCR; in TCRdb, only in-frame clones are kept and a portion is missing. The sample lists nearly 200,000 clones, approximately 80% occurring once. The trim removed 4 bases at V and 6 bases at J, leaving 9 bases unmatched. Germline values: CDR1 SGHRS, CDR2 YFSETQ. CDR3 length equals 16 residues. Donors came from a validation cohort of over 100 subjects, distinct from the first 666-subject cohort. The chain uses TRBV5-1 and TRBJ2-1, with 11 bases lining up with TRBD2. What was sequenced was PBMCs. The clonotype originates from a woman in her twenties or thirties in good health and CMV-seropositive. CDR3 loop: CASSLFATSGINEQFF. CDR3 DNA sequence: TGCGCCAGCAGCCTGTTCGCGACTAGCGGGATCAATGAGCAGTTCTTC.